One sample yielded the 20 T cell receptor beta chains listed below, sequenced in a study of blood T cell repertoires in COVID-19. Sequencing used immunoSEQ multiplex PCR; TCRdb keeps in-frame clones, though not all of them. Among under 300,000 clones listed, 86% were seen once. Material for sequencing was peripheral blood. The receptors were sampled from a man at least 80 years old with acute or convalescent COVID-19.

J is TRBJ2-4 and V is TRBV3-1 (or the pseudogene TRBV3-2), with no clear D. Germline loops: CDR1 LGHDT, CDR2 YNNKEL (reference sequence). Trimming took off 0 bases at V and 0 bases at J, with 9 bases between the two ends. The CDR3 has 16 amino acids. The chain's CDR3 is CASSQDPGIAKNIQYF. In DNA form, the CDR3 reads TGTGCCAGCAGCCAAGATCCGGGTATAGCCAAAAACATTCAGTACTTC.

The V gene is TRBV28, the J gene TRBJ1-2; no firm D call. Per germline, CDR1 MDHEN and CDR2 SYDVKM. The CDR3 totals 14 residues. The V and J ends lost 6 bases and 0 bases respectively, with 11 bases between them. For the CDR3, the DNA is TGTGCCAGCAGCTCAACAGACACTAACTATGGCTACACCTTC. Protein: CASSSTDTNYGYTF.

This sequence joins TRBV24-1 and TRBJ1-1, with 7 bases aligning to TRBD1. The ends lost 7 bases at V and 5 bases at J; junction bases unmatched: 6. Germline V gene sequence: CDR1 KGHDR, CDR2 SFDVKD. The CDR3 contains 13 residues. The CDR3, as DNA: TGTGCCACCAGGCAGGGGGGTAGGACTGAAGCTTTCTTT. Translating it yields CATRQGGRTEAFF.

The chain is built from TRBV28 and TRBJ2-1, with 10 bases that match TRBD2. Germline assignment: CDR1 MDHEN and CDR2 SYDVKM. V was pared by 7 bases and J by 0 bases, with 3 bases of the junction left unmatched. This CDR3 is built from 15 residues. The CDR3 region is CASKAGGGSYNEQFF. The DNA for the CDR3 is TGTGCCAGCAAAGCGGGAGGGGGCTCCTACAATGAGCAGTTCTTC. The complete variable domain, with remaining parts taken from reference TRBV28 and TRBJ2-1, reads DVKVTQSSRYLVKRTGEKVFLECVQDMDHENMFWYRQDPGLGLRLIYFSYDVKMKEKGDIPEGYSVSREKKERFSLILESASTNQTSMYLCASKAGGGSYNEQFFGPGTRLTVL.

The V call is TRBV5-6, the J call TRBJ2-7, with 10 bases matching TRBD1. This CDR3 region has 11 residues. Germline V gene sequence: CDR1 SGHDT, CDR2 YYEEEE. The V and J ends lost 4 bases and 11 bases, in that order; junction bases with no gene match: 3. In DNA, the CDR3 is TGTGCCAGCAGCCGAGGACAGGGGGAGTACTTC. As protein: CASSRGQGEYF. The whole variable domain, remainder taken from reference TRBV5-6 and TRBJ2-7, is DAGVTQSPTHLIKTRGQQVTLRCSPKSGHDTVSWYQQALGQGPQFIFQYYEEEERQRGNFPDRFSGHQFPNYSSELNVNALLLGDSALYLCASSRGQGEYFGPGTRLTVT.

Of note for this clone: This sample also contains other DNA sequences that code for the same CDR3. The genes are TRBV15 and TRBJ1-5; the D gene is possibly TRBD1 (6 bases). This CDR3 spans 14 amino acids. CDR1 LNHNV and CDR2 YYDKDF come from the germline V gene (reference sequence). V was clipped by 0 bases and J by 4 bases, with 7 bases between them. The CDR3 is CATSRDRGNQPQHF. In DNA, the CDR3 is TGTGCCACCAGCAGAGACAGGGGAAATCAGCCCCAGCATTTT.

A single count supports this clone. V is TRBV28 and J is TRBJ1-1; D possibly corresponds to TRBD1 (6 bases). Germline V CDR1 and CDR2: MDHEN, SYDVKM. The CDR3 contains 11 residues. With 8 bases removed from V and 9 bases from J, the gap between germline ends came to 13 bases. Written as DNA, the CDR3 is TGTGCCAGCCGTATGCAGGGGAAAGCTTTCTTT. The encoded protein is CASRMQGKAFF. Drawing the rest from reference TRBV28 and TRBJ1-1, the complete variable domain is DVKVTQSSRYLVKRTGEKVFLECVQDMDHENMFWYRQDPGLGLRLIYFSYDVKMKEKGDIPEGYSVSREKKERFSLILESASTNQTSMYLCASRMQGKAFFGQGTRLTVV.

Comments on this clone: One end of the junction does not line up with germline, which may come from a read error. V gene TRBV7-3 combines with J gene TRBJ2-1; 9 bases align to TRBD2. CDR1 is SGHTA and CDR2 is FQGTGA in the germline V gene. The CDR3 sequence is 14 residues long. The CDR3 DNA reads as TGTGCCAGCAGCCTAACGATTAGCGGGGGTGAGCAGTTCTTC. Protein product: CASSLTISGGEQFF. Variable domain in full (rest from reference TRBV7-3 and TRBJ2-1): GAGVSQTPSNKVTEKGKYVELRCDPISGHTALYWYRQSLGQGPEFLIYFQGTGAADDSGLPNDRFFAVRPEGSVSTLKIQRTERGDSAVYLCASSLTISGGEQFFGPGTRLTVL.

This clone was seen a few times. The chain has TRBV5-5 and TRBJ1-1; no clear D. This CDR3 is 16 amino acids long. V was clipped by 0 bases and J by 2 bases, with 14 bases between them. Germline values: CDR1 SGHKS, CDR2 YYEKEE (reference sequence). The CDR3 bases are TGTGCCAGCAGCTTGGGAGAGATCCTTCCCAACACTGAAGCTTTCTTT. Translation: CASSLGEILPNTEAFF.

The chain carries TRBV5-1 and TRBJ2-3, with TRBD1 matching over 12 bases. CDR1 and CDR2 (germline): SGHRS, YFSETQ. CDR3 size: 15 residues. V lost 2 bases, J lost 4 bases, and 2 bases stayed unmatched. CDR3 coding DNA: TGCGCCAGCAGCTTCCGGGACAGGGGGCCAGATACGCAGTATTTT. Protein sequence: CASSFRDRGPDTQYF.

This clone has a single count. The chain has TRBV3-1 (or the pseudogene TRBV3-2) and TRBJ2-1; a weak D match, TRBD2 (6 bases). The CDR3 has 16 residues. The germline V gene has CDR1 LGHDT and CDR2 YNNKEL (reference sequence). The V gene lost 0 bases and the J gene lost 4 bases, with 13 bases spanning the gap. CDR3 sequence reads: CASSQDMASEYNEQFF. CDR3 nucleotide sequence: TGTGCCAGCAGCCAAGATATGGCTAGCGAGTACAATGAGCAGTTCTTC.

The J gene is TRBJ1-2, the V gene TRBV7-2; 10 bases fit TRBD1. This CDR3 contains 15 residues. Germline CDR1 SGHTA, CDR2 FQGNSA. Trimming at V came to 5 bases and at J to 3 bases, leaving 6 bases not matched to a gene. The CDR3 region is CASSPWTGGHYGYTF. CDR3 coding DNA: TGTGCCAGCAGCCCCTGGACAGGGGGTCACTATGGCTACACCTTC.

V usage is TRBV18 and J usage is TRBJ1-1; possibly TRBD1 for D (5 bases). This CDR3 spans 15 amino acids. In germline, CDR1 is KGHSH, CDR2 LQKENI. Trimming cost V 2 bases and J 0 bases, with 10 bases left between them. CDR3 sequence (DNA): TGTGCCAGCTCACCAGCCGACAGAATGAACACTGAAGCTTTCTTT. Amino acid sequence: CASSPADRMNTEAFF. The full variable domain, completed using reference TRBV18 and TRBJ1-1, is NAGVMQNPRHLVRRRGQEARLRCSPMKGHSHVYWYRQLPEEGLKFMVYLQKENIIDESGMPKERFSAEFPKEGPSILRIQQVVRGDSAAYFCASSPADRMNTEAFFGQGTRLTVV.

The V and J genes are TRBV6-5 and TRBJ2-2; D call uncertain. Germline values: CDR1 MNHEY, CDR2 SVGAGI. V was trimmed by 6 bases and J by 2 bases, leaving 7 bases between them. This CDR3 is 13 amino acids long. The CDR3 loop reads CASRADNTGELFF. CDR3 in DNA: TGTGCCAGCAGGGCAGATAACACCGGGGAGCTGTTTTTT.

V usage is TRBV7-9 and J usage is TRBJ2-7; D gene unclear. CDR1 is SEHNR, CDR2 FQNEAQ, per germline (reference sequence). The CDR3 covers 12 residues. V was cut by 2 bases and J by 4 bases, with 6 bases left in between. The chain's CDR3 is CASSLQEYEQYF. CDR3 nucleotides: TGTGCCAGCAGCTTACAGGAATACGAGCAGTACTTC. Full variable domain (rest looked up from reference TRBV7-9 and TRBJ2-7): DTGVSQNPRHKITKRGQNVTFRCDPISEHNRLYWYRQTLGQGPEFLTYFQNEAQLEKSRLLSDRFSAERPKGSFSTLEIQRTEQGDSAMYLCASSLQEYEQYFGPGTRLTVT.

V and J are TRBV11-3 and TRBJ2-1; D perhaps matches TRBD2 (5 bases). There are 16 residues in the CDR3. Germline V lookup: CDR1 SGHNT, CDR2 YENEEA. Trimming shortened V by 5 bases and J by 4 bases, and 18 bases separated the two germline ends. CDR3 region: CASSRRGRGAYNEQFF. The DNA for the CDR3 is TGTGCCAGCAGCCGCCGAGGACGGGGTGCTTACAATGAGCAGTTCTTC.

This clone has just a few counts. The chain joins TRBV24-1 to TRBJ2-5; TRBD1 might be the D (5 bases). The CDR3 runs 15 residues. CDR1 and CDR2 (germline): KGHDR, SFDVKD. Trimming stripped 4 bases from V and 0 bases from J, with 11 bases between. For the CDR3, the DNA is TGTGCCACCAGTGACCCTGACAGATACCAAGAGACCCAGTACTTC. This encodes CATSDPDRYQETQYF.

This chain links TRBV9 with TRBJ1-3; perhaps TRBD1 as D (6 bases). V dropped 3 bases and J dropped 0 bases, with 13 bases sitting between them. From germline, CDR1 is SGDLS and CDR2 YYNGEE. This CDR3 has 16 amino acids. DNA of the CDR3: TGTGCCAGCAGCGGGGGACATCTAGTCTCTGGAAACACCATATATTTT. This translates into CASSGGHLVSGNTIYF.

This sequence joins TRBV5-4 and TRBJ1-2, with D possibly being TRBD1 (5 bases). The CDR3 is 14 residues long. Germline loops: CDR1 SGHNT, CDR2 YYREEE (reference sequence). Trimming shortened V by 4 bases and J by 6 bases, and 16 bases separated the two germline ends. The CDR3 region has the DNA TGTGCCAGCAGCCCGGGGGGACTGCTCAATGGCTACACCTTC. This codes for CASSPGGLLNGYTF.

The chain has TRBV6-5 and TRBJ1-5; 8 bases are shared with TRBD1. The germline gives CDR1 MNHEY, CDR2 SVGAGI. The CDR3 is made up of 14 amino acids. The junction had 7 bases not matched to a gene; V was cut back by 5 bases and J by 7 bases. The CDR3 coding sequence is TGTGCCAGCAGTAACGACAGGGGTTCCCAGCCCCAGCATTTT. It specifies CASSNDRGSQPQHF.